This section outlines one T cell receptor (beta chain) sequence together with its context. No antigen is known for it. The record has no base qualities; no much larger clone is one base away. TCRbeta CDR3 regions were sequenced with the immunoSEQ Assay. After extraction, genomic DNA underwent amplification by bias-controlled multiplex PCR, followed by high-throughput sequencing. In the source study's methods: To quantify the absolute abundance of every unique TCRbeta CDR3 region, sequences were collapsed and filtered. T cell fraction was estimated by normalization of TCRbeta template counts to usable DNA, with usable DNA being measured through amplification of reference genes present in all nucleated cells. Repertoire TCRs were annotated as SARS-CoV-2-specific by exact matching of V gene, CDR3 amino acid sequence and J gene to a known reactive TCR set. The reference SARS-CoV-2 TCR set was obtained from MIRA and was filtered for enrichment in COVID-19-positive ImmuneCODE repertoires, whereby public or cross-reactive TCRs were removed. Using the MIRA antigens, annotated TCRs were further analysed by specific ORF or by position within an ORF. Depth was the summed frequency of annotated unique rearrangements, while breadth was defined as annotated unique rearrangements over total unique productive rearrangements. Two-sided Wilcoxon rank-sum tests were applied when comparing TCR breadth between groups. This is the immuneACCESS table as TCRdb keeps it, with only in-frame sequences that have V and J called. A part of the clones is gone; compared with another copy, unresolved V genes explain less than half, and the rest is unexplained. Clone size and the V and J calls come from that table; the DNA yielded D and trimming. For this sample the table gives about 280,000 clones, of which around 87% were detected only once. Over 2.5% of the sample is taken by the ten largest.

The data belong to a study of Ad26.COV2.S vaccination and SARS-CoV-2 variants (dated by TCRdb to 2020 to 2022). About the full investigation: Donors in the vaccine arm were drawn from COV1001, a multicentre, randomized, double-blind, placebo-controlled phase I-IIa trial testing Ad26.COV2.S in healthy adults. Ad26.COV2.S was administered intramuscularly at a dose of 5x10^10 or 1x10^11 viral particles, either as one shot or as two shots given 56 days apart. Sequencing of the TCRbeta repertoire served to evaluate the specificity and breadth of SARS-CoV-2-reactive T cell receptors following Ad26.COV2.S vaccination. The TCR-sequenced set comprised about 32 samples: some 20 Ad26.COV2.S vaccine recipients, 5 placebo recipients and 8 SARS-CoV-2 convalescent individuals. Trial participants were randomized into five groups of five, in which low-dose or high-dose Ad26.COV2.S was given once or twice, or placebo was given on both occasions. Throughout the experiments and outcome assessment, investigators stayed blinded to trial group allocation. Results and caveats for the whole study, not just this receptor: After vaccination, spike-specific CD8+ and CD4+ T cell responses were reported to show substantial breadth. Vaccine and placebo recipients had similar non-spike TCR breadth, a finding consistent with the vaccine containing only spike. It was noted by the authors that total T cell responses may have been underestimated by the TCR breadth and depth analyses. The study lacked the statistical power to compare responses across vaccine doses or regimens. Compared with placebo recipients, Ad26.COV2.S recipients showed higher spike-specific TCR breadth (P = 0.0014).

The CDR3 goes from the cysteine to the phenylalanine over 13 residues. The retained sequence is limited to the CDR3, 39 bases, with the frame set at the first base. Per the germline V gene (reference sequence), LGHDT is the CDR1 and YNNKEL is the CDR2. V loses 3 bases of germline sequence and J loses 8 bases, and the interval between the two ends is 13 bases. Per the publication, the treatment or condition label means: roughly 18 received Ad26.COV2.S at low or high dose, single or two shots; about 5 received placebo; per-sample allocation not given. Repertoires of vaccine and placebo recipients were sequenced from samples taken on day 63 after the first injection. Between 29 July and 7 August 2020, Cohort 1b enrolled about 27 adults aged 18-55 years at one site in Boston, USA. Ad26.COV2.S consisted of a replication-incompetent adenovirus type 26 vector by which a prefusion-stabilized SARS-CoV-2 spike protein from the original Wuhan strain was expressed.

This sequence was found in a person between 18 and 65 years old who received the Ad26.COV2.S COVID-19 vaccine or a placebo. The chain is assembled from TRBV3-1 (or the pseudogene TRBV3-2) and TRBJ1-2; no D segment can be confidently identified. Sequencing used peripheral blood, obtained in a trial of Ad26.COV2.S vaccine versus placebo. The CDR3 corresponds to CASSQNARFGYTF. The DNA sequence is TGTGCCAGCAGCCAGAACGCCAGGTTCGGCTACACCTTC.